A single sample gave rise to the 9 T cell receptor beta chains below, sequenced in a study of blood T cell repertoires in COVID-19. This table comes from immunoSEQ multiplex PCR, and its TCRdb copy is limited to in-frame clones, with some not included. The sample includes 200,000 to 300,000 clones, about nine tenths seen only once; the top ten take roughly 7%. Sequenced input: peripheral blood. All receptors come from a man aged 55 to 69 who had recovered from COVID-19.

This clone appeared once. This rearrangement joins TRBV27 to TRBJ1-5, with 9 bases fitting TRBD1. CDR1 and CDR2 (germline): MNHEY, SMNVEV (reference sequence). This CDR3 is 16 amino acids long. The V segment lost 4 bases and the J segment 4 bases; nucleotides outside the gene matches: 8. The CDR3 loop is CASSSPTGGSNQPQHF. Here the CDR3 DNA reads TGTGCCAGCAGTTCCCCGACAGGGGGTTCTAATCAGCCCCAGCATTTT.

The chain links TRBV7-9 to TRBJ1-2, with 7 bases that match TRBD1. Germline assignment: CDR1 SEHNR and CDR2 FQNEAQ (reference sequence). The V gene end was trimmed by 5 bases and the J gene end by 5 bases; junction bases not matched to a gene: 5. CDR3 length equals 13 residues. CDR3 sequence (DNA): TGTGCCAGCAGCCAAAGGGACAGATATGGCTACACCTTC. Its translation is CASSQRDRYGYTF.

This clone was counted only a few times. The rearrangement links TRBV6-5 to TRBJ2-1, with 8 bases fitting TRBD2. This CDR3 is 13 amino acids long. Germline values: CDR1 MNHEY, CDR2 SVGAGI. V was clipped by 8 bases and J by 4 bases; unmatched bases: 4. The CDR3 here is CASSGTRYNEQFF. The CDR3, as DNA: TGTGCCAGCTCCGGGACTAGATACAATGAGCAGTTCTTC.

The chain combines TRBV27 with TRBJ2-5; 11 bases map to TRBD1. Germline V gives CDR1 MNHEY, CDR2 SMNVEV (reference sequence). The V segment lost 5 bases and the J segment 6 bases; nucleotides outside the gene matches: 14. CDR3 length: 17 amino acids. Here the CDR3 DNA reads TGTGCCAGCAGTCTCCAACAGGGACAGGGGGTTGGAAAGACCCAGTACTTC. Its protein product is CASSLQQGQGVGKTQYF.

The chain is built from TRBV4-2 and TRBJ1-5; 9 positions agree with TRBD1. With 4 bases clipped from V and 3 bases from J, the junction kept 10 bases outside the gene matches. Germline loops: CDR1 LGHNA, CDR2 YNFKEQ. The CDR3 totals 17 residues. This chain's CDR3 is CASSLLWTGVNNQPQHF. The CDR3 coding sequence is TGTGCCAGCAGCCTGCTTTGGACAGGGGTGAACAATCAGCCCCAGCATTTT.

The chain uses TRBV6-6 and TRBJ1-4; D is unresolved. The germline V and J ends were trimmed by 0 bases and 8 bases, with 13 bases remaining between them. This CDR3 region has 15 residues. CDR1 and CDR2 (germline): MNHNY, SVGAGI (reference sequence). CDR3 region: CASSYSSGVGEKLFF. The CDR3, as DNA: TGTGCCAGCAGTTACTCCTCCGGGGTCGGCGAAAAACTGTTTTTT.

V usage is TRBV24-1 and J usage is TRBJ2-7; tentative D call: TRBD2 (6 bases). Germline CDR1 and CDR2: KGHDR and SFDVKD. The V and J ends lost 4 bases and 6 bases respectively, with 18 bases between them. This CDR3 has 15 amino acids. CDR3 coding DNA: TGTGCCACCAGTGAGCGGGAAATGTGGGAACGCGAGCAGTACGTC. Translation gives CATSEREMWEREQYV.

The V and J genes are TRBV28 and TRBJ1-5; no reliable D call. This CDR3 spans 15 amino acids. Germline CDR1 is MDHEN and CDR2 is SYDVKM. V was cut by 2 bases and J by 6 bases, with 14 bases left in between. The CDR3 nucleotides read TGTGCCAGCAGTTTAAGTCGGGGTACGGGTCAGCCCCAGCATTTT. It yields the protein CASSLSRGTGQPQHF.

The chain uses TRBV24-1 and TRBJ1-3; D is uncertain. V was trimmed by 1 base and J by 11 bases, leaving 8 bases between them. The CDR3 has 12 amino acids. Germline CDR1 and CDR2: KGHDR and SFDVKD. This CDR3 is CATSDFRDSIYF. CDR3 bases: TGTGCCACCAGTGATTTCCGCGACTCCATATATTTT.